This record concerns one T cell receptor (beta chain) sequence. The protocol was immunoSEQ multiplex PCR, while the TCRdb copy is restricted to in-frame clones and leaves out a portion. The repertoire has tens of thousands of clones, about 89% of them found once; the top ten carry more than 2%. The CDR3 loop spans 19 amino acids. Trimming removed 0 bases from V and 0 bases from J; junction bases left unmatched: 13. From germline, CDR1 is MGHRA and CDR2 YSYEKL. This specimen belongs to a study of T cell changes during pregnancy in multiple sclerosis. The receptor comes from a female donor with multiple sclerosis, enrolled in a pregnancy study. Sequencing was performed on peripheral blood, taken in the first trimester of pregnancy. This sequence joins TRBV4-1 and TRBJ2-5; 7 nucleotides match TRBD2. The CDR3 DNA reads as TGCGCCAGCAGCCAAGATCTCGGGGTTGGGGGGGGGTACCAAGAGACCCAGTACTTC. This encodes CASSQDLGVGGGYQETQYF.